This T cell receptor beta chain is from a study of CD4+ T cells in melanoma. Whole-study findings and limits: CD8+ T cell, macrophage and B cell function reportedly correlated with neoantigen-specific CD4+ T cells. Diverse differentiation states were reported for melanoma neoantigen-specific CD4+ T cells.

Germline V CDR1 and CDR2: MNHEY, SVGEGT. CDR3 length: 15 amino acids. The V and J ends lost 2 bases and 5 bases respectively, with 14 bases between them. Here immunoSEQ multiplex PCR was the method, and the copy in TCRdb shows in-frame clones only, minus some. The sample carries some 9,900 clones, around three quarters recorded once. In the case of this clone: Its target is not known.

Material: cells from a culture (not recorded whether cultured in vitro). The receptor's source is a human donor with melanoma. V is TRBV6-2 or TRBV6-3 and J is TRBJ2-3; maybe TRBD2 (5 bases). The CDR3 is CASSYASSIVDTQYF. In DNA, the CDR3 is TGTGCCAGCAGTTACGCTAGCTCTATTGTAGATACGCAGTATTTT.